The rows below give T cell receptor beta chains drawn from one sample of a study of blood T cells in healthy people across ages. TCRdb reanalysed the 5' RACE reads using MiXCR and keeps one entry per CDR3 protein. This sample carries 700,000 to 1,000,000 distinct CDR3 sequences, under 55% of them seen once, and the ten largest clones take around 18%. The material sequenced was blood. Receptor source: a man between 60 and 70 years old in good health. CDR3s include the opening cysteine and the closing phenylalanine or tryptophan. D genes are given only for firm matches. Rows give clone size only sometimes, using once, few, many, or a class for an expanded clone.

.	once	TRBV9	TRBJ2-3	CASSADITDTQYF	TGTGCCAGCAGCGCAGATATTACAGATACGCAGTATTTT
TRBD1	.	TRBV27	TRBJ2-2	CASGQGASSAGELFF	TGTGCCAGTGGACAGGGGGCGAGTTCCGCCGGGGAGCTGTTTTTT
.	.	TRBV7-2	TRBJ2-3	CASGGWVTDTQYF	TGTGCCTCTGGGGGGTGGGTCACAGATACGCAGTATTTT
.	.	TRBV6-1	TRBJ1-5	CASSEGRSNQPQHF	TGTGCCAGCAGTGAAGGTCGCAGCAATCAGCCCCAGCATTTT
TRBD1	.	TRBV6-1	TRBJ2-2	CASAWTGAALTGELFF	TGTGCCAGCGCTTGGACAGGGGCCGCACTCACCGGGGAGCTGTTTTTT
.	.	TRBV5-1	TRBJ2-7	CASSVVADYEQYF	TGCGCCAGCAGCGTGGTGGCGGACTACGAGCAGTACTTC
.	.	TRBV5-6	TRBJ2-7	CASSGGGADEQYF	TGTGCCAGCAGCGGAGGGGGTGCCGACGAGCAGTACTTC
TRBD2	many	TRBV7-2	TRBJ2-7	CASSLAGRSRGGAHEQYF	TGTGCCAGCAGCTTAGCAGGCCGTTCTCGCGGGGGGGCCCACGAGCAGTACTTC
TRBD1	.	TRBV2	TRBJ1-2	CASSGPQGESGYTF	TGTGCCAGCAGTGGCCCACAGGGGGAGAGTGGCTACACCTTC
TRBD1	few	TRBV11-2	TRBJ2-5	CASSTTGAPFQETQYF	TGTGCCAGCAGCACGACAGGGGCACCATTCCAAGAGACCCAGTACTTC
.	.	TRBV27	TRBJ1-6	CASSLSSGYNSPLHF	TGTGCCAGCAGTTTATCTTCCGGTTATAATTCACCCCTCCACTTT
TRBD1	.	TRBV20-1	TRBJ2-7	CSARANRGVGNEQYF	TGCAGTGCTAGGGCTAACAGGGGGGTAGGGAACGAGCAGTACTTC
TRBD1	few	TRBV7-9	TRBJ2-7	CASSLAGQGNHEQYF	TGTGCCAGCAGCTTGGCGGGACAGGGGAACCACGAGCAGTACTTC
.	.	TRBV3-1	TRBJ2-1	CASSLPGLTSSYNEQFF	TGTGCCAGCAGCCTTCCTGGACTCACGAGCTCCTACAATGAGCAGTTCTTC
.	.	TRBV25-1	TRBJ2-1	CASSEAGTRGDEQFF	TGTGCCAGCAGCGAAGCCGGGACCAGGGGAGACGAGCAGTTCTTC
.	few	TRBV7-9	TRBJ1-1	CASSLEVARPTEAFF	TGTGCCAGCAGCTTAGAAGTGGCCAGGCCCACTGAAGCTTTCTTT
.	.	TRBV5-1	TRBJ1-2	CASSLYGEEYGYTF	TGCGCCAGCAGCTTGTATGGGGAAGAGTATGGCTACACCTTC
.	.	TRBV6-2/TRBV6-3	TRBJ2-5	CASSQPPLYEQYF	TGTGCCAGCAGCCAACCACCCCTTTATGAGCAGTACTTC
.	few	TRBV27	TRBJ2-1	CASSYGSGTQFF	TGTGCCAGCAGTTATGGGTCGGGGACGCAGTTCTTC
TRBD2	.	TRBV12-3/TRBV12-4	TRBJ2-1	CASTPSGAYNEQFF	TGTGCCAGCACCCCTAGCGGGGCCTACAATGAGCAGTTCTTC
.	.	TRBV24-1	TRBJ2-5	CATGWASEETQYF	TGTGCCACCGGATGGGCGTCCGAGGAGACCCAGTACTTC
.	.	TRBV27	TRBJ2-4	CASSFAGWDIQYF	TGTGCCAGCAGTTTTGCAGGGTGGGACATTCAGTACTTC
.	.	TRBV4-1	TRBJ1-4	CASSQIPGLLNTTNEKLFF	TGCGCCAGCAGCCAGATTCCGGGACTCCTTAATACAACTAATGAAAAACTGTTTTTT
.	.	TRBV7-2	TRBJ1-6	CASSLVGGGNSPLHF	TGTGCCAGCAGCTTAGTAGGGGGGGGAAATTCACCCCTCCACTTT
.	.	TRBV20-1	TRBJ1-6	CSAKQTGPNSPLHF	TGCAGTGCAAAACAAACCGGCCCCAATTCACCCCTCCACTTT
TRBD1	.	TRBV18	TRBJ2-7	CASSLTLTGTGEQYF	TGTGCCAGCTCACTTACTTTAACCGGGACAGGCGAGCAGTACTTC
TRBD1	.	TRBV6-6	TRBJ1-6	CASNMRYRGNSPLHF	TGTGCCAGCAATATGAGATACAGGGGTAATTCACCCCTCCACTTT
.	few	TRBV7-2	TRBJ2-5	CASSLNSRLNQETQYF	TGTGCCAGCAGCTTAAACTCTCGGCTGAACCAAGAGACCCAGTACTTC